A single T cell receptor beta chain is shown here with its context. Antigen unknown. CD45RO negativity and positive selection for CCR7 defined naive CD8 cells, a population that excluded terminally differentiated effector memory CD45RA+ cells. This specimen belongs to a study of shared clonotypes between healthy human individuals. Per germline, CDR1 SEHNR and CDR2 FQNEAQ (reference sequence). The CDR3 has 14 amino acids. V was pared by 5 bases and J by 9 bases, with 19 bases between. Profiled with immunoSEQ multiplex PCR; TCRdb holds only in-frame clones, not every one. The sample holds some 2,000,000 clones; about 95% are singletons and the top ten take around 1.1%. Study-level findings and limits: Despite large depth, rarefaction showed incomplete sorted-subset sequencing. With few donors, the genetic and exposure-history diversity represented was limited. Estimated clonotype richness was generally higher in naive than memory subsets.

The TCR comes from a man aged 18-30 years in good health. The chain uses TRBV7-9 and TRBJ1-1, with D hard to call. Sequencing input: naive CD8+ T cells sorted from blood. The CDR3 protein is CASSPSFWERQAFF. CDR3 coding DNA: TGTGCCAGCAGCCCTTCCTTTTGGGAGCGACAAGCTTTCTTT.